The 11 T cell receptor beta chains below were found in one sample sequenced in a study of shared clonotypes between healthy human individuals. Profiled with immunoSEQ multiplex PCR; TCRdb holds only in-frame clones, not every one. The data show 520,000 or so clones, more than 65% seen once. Sequences were obtained from PBMCs. Receptors originate from a woman aged 40-49 years in good health. Some clones in this sample may be carry-over from other donors' samples.

The chain employs TRBV10-3 and TRBJ2-3, with D uncertain. Trimming took 7 bases from V and 0 from J, leaving 8 bases between them. Germline V gene lookup returns CDR1 ENHRY and CDR2 SYGVKD. CDR3 size: 13 residues. CDR3 region: CAIMRASTDTQYF. The CDR3 nucleotides are TGTGCCATCATGCGTGCTAGCACAGATACGCAGTATTTT.

CDR3 DNA sequence: TGTGCCAGCAGCATTCCGGGACATAGCACAGATACGCAGTATTTT. It encodes CASSIPGHSTDTQYF. The V gene is TRBV28, the J gene TRBJ2-3, with D possibly matching TRBD1 (6 bases). Between the trimmed V and J ends, which lost 6 bases and 0 bases, there was a span of 13 bases. CDR3 length: 15 residues. Germline assignment: CDR1 MDHEN and CDR2 SYDVKM.

The CDR3 region is CATGQGGSGANVLTF. The CDR3 DNA is TGTGCCACCGGACAGGGAGGATCGGGGGCCAACGTCCTGACTTTC. The chain employs TRBV28 and TRBJ2-6; 8 nucleotides line up with TRBD1. J lost 4 bases, V lost 10 bases, and 9 bases had no gene match. Germline-derived CDR1 and CDR2 are MDHEN and SYDVKM. The CDR3 has 15 amino acids.

The chain employs TRBV19 and TRBJ2-5; D tentatively reads TRBD1 or TRBD2 (6 bases each). Trimming removed 8 bases at V and 3 bases at J, with 13 bases between. This CDR3 comprises 13 residues. The V gene's germline CDR1 is LNHDA and CDR2 SQIVND (reference sequence). CDR3 amino acids: CASRQRGEETQYF. CDR3 in DNA: TGTGCCAGTCGACAGAGGGGGGAAGAGACCCAGTACTTC.

The V call is TRBV28, the J call TRBJ2-2; no definite D call. Trimming removed 3 bases at V and 6 bases at J, with 8 bases between. CDR3 length equals 13 residues. CDR1 is MDHEN, CDR2 SYDVKM, per germline. The CDR3 sequence: CASSFGVPGELFF. The CDR3 DNA follows: TGTGCCAGCAGTTTTGGGGTCCCCGGGGAGCTGTTTTTT.

CDR3 sequence (DNA): TGTGCCAGCGCACGGCTGGCGGGGGCGGGGTCCAATGAGCAGTTCTTC. Its protein product is CASARLAGAGSNEQFF. The rearrangement uses TRBV27 and TRBJ2-1; D perhaps matches TRBD2 (7 bases). From germline, CDR1 is MNHEY and CDR2 SMNVEV (reference sequence). V was clipped by 8 bases and J by 6 bases, with 23 bases between them. The CDR3 has 16 residues.

J is TRBJ2-7 and V is TRBV4-3; 8 bases align to TRBD2. This CDR3 contains 16 residues. Germline V gene data show CDR1 as LGHNA and CDR2 as YSLEER. With 3 bases clipped from V and 5 bases from J, the junction kept 12 bases outside the gene matches. The CDR3 nucleotides read TGCGCCAGCAGCCATGCCGAGGCGGGGGGTTATAACGAGCAGTACTTC. It encodes CASSHAEAGGYNEQYF.

The chain is built from TRBV18 and TRBJ1-2; the match to TRBD1 covers 7 bases. Trimming cost V 1 base and J 1 base; bases outside gene matches: 6. The CDR3 extends over 16 amino acids. Germline CDR1 and CDR2: KGHSH and LQKENI. CDR3 sequence: CASSPRTGDYNYGYTF. The CDR3 DNA sequence: TGTGCCAGCTCACCACGAACAGGGGATTATAACTATGGCTACACCTTC. Based on the CDR3 plus reference TRBV18 and TRBJ1-2, the full variable domain is NAGVMQNPRHLVRRRGQEARLRCSPMKGHSHVYWYRQLPEEGLKFMVYLQKENIIDESGMPKERFSAEFPKEGPSILRIQQVVRGDSAAYFCASSPRTGDYNYGYTFGSGTRLTVV.

The rearrangement joins TRBV2 to TRBJ1-4, with D unresolved. The CDR3 length is 14 residues. Germline V gene data show CDR1 as SNHLY and CDR2 as FYNNEI. V lost 0 bases and J 5 bases, leaving 7 bases between the germline ends. CDR3 loop: CASSEALQNEKLFF. The CDR3 coding sequence is TGTGCCAGCAGTGAAGCGCTCCAAAATGAAAAACTGTTTTTT.

J is TRBJ2-1 and V is TRBV27; TRBD2 aligns across 12 bases. Trimming removed 5 bases from V and 7 bases from J; junction bases left unmatched: 12. The V gene's germline CDR1 is MNHEY and CDR2 SMNVEV (reference sequence). CDR3 length equals 17 residues. The CDR3 loop is CASSPLRLAGEVNEQFF. CDR3 DNA: TGTGCCAGCAGTCCACTGAGACTAGCGGGAGAAGTTAATGAGCAGTTCTTC.

The chain's CDR3 is CSVGWTGVGELFF. The CDR3 DNA is TGCAGCGTTGGATGGACAGGGGTCGGGGAGCTGTTTTTT. J is TRBJ2-2 and V is TRBV29-1, with TRBD1 matching 9 bases. CDR3 length equals 13 residues. Germline-derived CDR1 and CDR2 are SQVTM and ANQGSEA. The V and J ends lost 4 bases and 7 bases, in that order; junction bases with no gene match: 4.